This TCR beta chain was identified during a study of OX40 agonist ivuxolimab in advanced cancers. Study outcomes and limitations: More expanded clones were seen, on average, in CD8+ T cells than in CD4+. At 0.1 to 3.0 mg/kg and by week 6, clonal expansion occurred in CD4+ and CD8+ blood T cells. Among patients with partial responses at 0.1-3.0 mg/kg, clonal expansion was among the lowest. Antigen specificity remained undetermined for the expanded peripheral T cells.

Produced via immunoSEQ multiplex PCR; TCRdb's table is partial and in-frame only. The sample carries under 100,000 clones, around 90% recorded once. A word on this clone: Its antigen is as yet unknown.

Trimming cost V 0 bases and J 6 bases, with 1 base left between them. The germline V gene has CDR1 SGHAT and CDR2 FQNNGV. The CDR3 length is 11 residues. This clonotype was sampled from an adult with an advanced solid tumor such as melanoma, head and neck, liver or kidney cancer. The starting material was CD4+ or CD8+ T cells sorted from blood, obtained in a trial of the OX40 agonist ivuxolimab. The V call is TRBV11-2, the J call TRBJ2-3; D remains ambiguous. The CDR3 DNA reads TGTGCCAGCAGCTTAGAGGATACGCAGTATTTT. Its translation is CASSLEDTQYF.